Listed below are T cell receptor beta chains from one sample, sequenced in a study of cytomegalovirus exposure and HLA in healthy donors. The table came from immunoSEQ multiplex PCR; TCRdb's copy has only in-frame clones and leaves some out. Altogether over 100,000 clones are present, 73% being singletons, with the ten largest covering around 8%. Sequences were obtained from PBMCs. These TCRs come from a man aged 40-49 years in good health and CMV-seronegative. The CDR3 runs from the conserved cysteine through the conserved F or W. A D gene is named only where the DNA matches it firmly. Where a row states a size, it is once, few, many or the class of an expanded clone; other rows omit it.

>.|TRBV12-1|.|TRBJ2-7
TGTGCCAGCAGCCCTATCAGTGGGGGCCACGAGCAGTACTTC
CASSPISGGHEQYF
>.|TRBV7-9|.|TRBJ2-7
TGTGCCAGCAGCTTAGGTGGGGGGATAGGTTACGAGCAGTACTTC
CASSLGGGIGYEQYF
>TRBD1|TRBV28|.|TRBJ1-2
TGTGCCAGCAGTCCCGCCGGGACAGGAAGCGTCTACACCTTC
CASSPAGTGSVYTF
>TRBD2|TRBV9|.|TRBJ2-1
TGTGCCAGCAGCCAGCGGGGGGCCGCCTACAATGAGCAGTTCTTC
CASSQRGAAYNEQFF
>TRBD2|TRBV4-2|.|TRBJ2-7
TGTGCCAGCAGCCGAGAACTAGCGGCGGACAGCTCCTACGAGCAGTACTTC
CASSRELAADSSYEQYF
>.|TRBV9|.|TRBJ1-1
TGTGCCAGCAGCCGAACTGGACACCTAAACACTGAAGCTTTCTTT
CASSRTGHLNTEAFF
>TRBD1|TRBV2|.|TRBJ2-3
TGTGCCAGCAAGTTCCAGACAGGGGGCCCAGATACGCAGTATTTT
CASKFQTGGPDTQYF
>TRBD1|TRBV5-6|.|TRBJ2-1
TGTGCCAGCAGCCCGGGACAGTTGAGGTACAATGAGCAGTTCTTC
CASSPGQLRYNEQFF
>.|TRBV10-3|.|TRBJ1-2
TGTGCCAGCACCACCCCCGGGACACCAAACTATGGCTACACCTTC
CASTTPGTPNYGYTF
>TRBD1|TRBV25-1|few|TRBJ2-6
TGTGCCAACCTGTCCGGGACAGGGGGTCGCTCTGGGGCCAACGTCCTGACTTTC
CANLSGTGGRSGANVLTF
>TRBD1|TRBV5-6|few|TRBJ1-5
TGTGCCAGCAGCCGCTGGGACAGGGGGCATCAGCCCCAGCATTTT
CASSRWDRGHQPQHF
>.|TRBV6-1|.|TRBJ2-6
TGTGCCAGCCGACTACAGACTGGGGCCAACGTCCTGACTTTC
CASRLQTGANVLTF
>TRBD1|TRBV4-2|few|TRBJ1-2
TGTGCCAGCAGCCAAGATTATCCCGACAGGGGGCCCTATGGCTACACCTTC
CASSQDYPDRGPYGYTF
>TRBD2|TRBV4-1|.|TRBJ2-2
TGCGCCAGCAGCGCTCACGGGACCTCGGGACTAACGAACACCGGGGAGCTGTTTTTT
CASSAHGTSGLTNTGELFF
>.|TRBV7-9|.|TRBJ1-6
TGTGCCAGCAGCTTGGGCGGGCGGTCACCCCTCCACTTT
CASSLGGRSPLHF
>.|TRBV28|.|TRBJ2-7
TGTGCCAGCAGTTCTGAACCAGGGGTAGGCGAGCAGTACTTC
CASSSEPGVGEQYF
>.|TRBV6-5|.|TRBJ2-7
TGTGCCAGCAGTTATTACTCGGACACCTACGAGCAGTACTTC
CASSYYSDTYEQYF
>.|TRBV19|.|TRBJ2-7
TGTGCCAGTAGTACTCGACAGAGTGGGTTCTACGAGCAGTACTTC
CASSTRQSGFYEQYF
>.|TRBV13|.|TRBJ2-7
TGTGCCAGCAGCTTAGGGACAGTAAGTCAGTACTTC
CASSLGTVSQYF
>.|TRBV29-1|.|TRBJ2-2
TGCAGCACCCGGCGGGGCACCGGGGAGCTGTTTTTT
CSTRRGTGELFF
>.|TRBV21-1|.|TRBJ2-7
TGTGCCAGCAGCAGAGACTCCCGCCCCTACGAGCAGTACTTC
CASSRDSRPYEQYF
>TRBD2|TRBV4-2|.|TRBJ2-2
TGTGCCAGCAGCCAAGACCAGCGGGGGGGCTCGGGGGAGCTGTTTTTT
CASSQDQRGGSGELFF
>TRBD1|TRBV11-2|.|TRBJ2-5
TGTGCCAGCAGGGCCGACAGGGGAAAGGAGACCCAGTACTTC
CASRADRGKETQYF
>.|TRBV7-6|.|TRBJ2-7
TGTGCCAGCAGCTTGACCTATACAGGTCCCTACGAGCAGTACTTC
CASSLTYTGPYEQYF
>.|TRBV2|.|TRBJ1-5
TGTGCCAGCAGCCTGCAGGGTGGCAATCAGCCCCAGCATTTT
CASSLQGGNQPQHF
>.|TRBV18|.|TRBJ2-7
TGTGCCAGCTCACCGGGTGCGGTGACGAACTACGAGCAGTACTTC
CASSPGAVTNYEQYF
>TRBD2|TRBV28|.|TRBJ2-3
TGTGCCAGCAGACCGGGACTAGCGGGGGGGCCGGGCACAGATACGCAGTATTTT
CASRPGLAGGPGTDTQYF
>.|TRBV7-8|.|TRBJ2-7
TGTGCCAGCAGCTTAGGGGAGGGGGTTCGCCACGAGCAGTACTTC
CASSLGEGVRHEQYF
>TRBD1|TRBV2|.|TRBJ2-5
TGTGCCAGCAGTGAGGGACAGGGGATAGAGACCCAGTACTTC
CASSEGQGIETQYF
>TRBD1|TRBV19|.|TRBJ2-3
TGTGCCAGTAGTGTAAGGGACAGGGCTACAGATACGCAGTATTTT
CASSVRDRATDTQYF
>TRBD1|TRBV7-9|.|TRBJ1-2
TGTGCCAGCAGCCCGAGACAGGGGATCTATGGCTACACCTTC
CASSPRQGIYGYTF
>TRBD1|TRBV14|.|TRBJ1-5
TGTGCCAGCAGCGAGACAGGGGGCGGCCAGCCCCAGCATTTT
CASSETGGGQPQHF
>.|TRBV29-1|.|TRBJ1-1
TGCAGCGTTGATGGACAGAAAGACACTGAAGCTTTCTTT
CSVDGQKDTEAFF
>.|TRBV4-1|.|TRBJ2-7
TGCGCCAGCAGCTACCGGGACACTTACTACGAGCAGTACTTC
CASSYRDTYYEQYF
>.|TRBV5-1|.|TRBJ1-4
TGCGCCAGCAAAAATGGCAGGGCGGGGGCTAATGAAAAACTGTTTTTT
CASKNGRAGANEKLFF
>TRBD2|TRBV30|.|TRBJ2-5
TGTGCCTGGAGCCTAGGACTAGAGCAAGAGACCCAGTACTTC
CAWSLGLEQETQYF